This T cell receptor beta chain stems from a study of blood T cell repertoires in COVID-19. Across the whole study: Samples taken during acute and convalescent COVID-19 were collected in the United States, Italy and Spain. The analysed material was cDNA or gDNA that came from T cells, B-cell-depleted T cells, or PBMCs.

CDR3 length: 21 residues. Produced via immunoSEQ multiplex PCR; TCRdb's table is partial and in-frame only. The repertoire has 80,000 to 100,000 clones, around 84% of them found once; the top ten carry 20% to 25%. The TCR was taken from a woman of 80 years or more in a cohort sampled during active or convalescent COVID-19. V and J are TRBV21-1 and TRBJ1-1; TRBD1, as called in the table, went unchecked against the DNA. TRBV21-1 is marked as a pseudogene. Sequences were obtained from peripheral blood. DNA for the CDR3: TGTGCCAGCAGCAAATGTGAGTCCCGAAAGACGACAGGACCGATGAACACTGAAGCTTTCTTT. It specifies CASSKCESRKTTGPMNTEAFF.